Listed below are T cell receptor beta chains from one sample, sequenced in a study of cytomegalovirus exposure and HLA in healthy donors. TCRdb's copy holds only in-frame clones and misses some; the assay was immunoSEQ multiplex PCR. The listing contains 60,000 to 70,000 clones. The sequenced sample consisted of PBMCs. All receptors come from a man aged 25 to 40 in good health and CMV-seropositive. Each CDR3 is given with its conserved first and last residue. A D gene is named only where the DNA matches it firmly.

D gene: .
V gene: TRBV4-1
J gene: TRBJ1-2
CDR3 DNA: TGCGCCAGCAGCCAAGCCCCCCTTCATGGCTACACCTTC
CDR3 protein: CASSQAPLHGYTF

D gene: TRBD1
V gene: TRBV7-9
J gene: TRBJ2-3
CDR3 DNA: TGTGCCAGCAGCTCAACCCCGGGACAGTTCACAGATACGCAGTATTTT
CDR3 protein: CASSSTPGQFTDTQYF

D gene: TRBD1
V gene: TRBV5-1
J gene: TRBJ2-5
CDR3 DNA: TGCGCCAGCAGCACCGGGACAGTAAAAGAGAACCAGTACTTC
CDR3 protein: CASSTGTVKENQYF

D gene: .
V gene: TRBV5-8
J gene: TRBJ2-5
CDR3 DNA: TGTGCCAGCTCCCAATCAGCGGTTCTAGAGACCCAGTACTTC
CDR3 protein: CASSQSAVLETQYF

D gene: TRBD1
V gene: TRBV11-2
J gene: TRBJ1-3
CDR3 DNA: TGTGCCAGCAGCCCGAGGACAGGGGGCCTAGGAAACACCATATATTTT
CDR3 protein: CASSPRTGGLGNTIYF

D gene: TRBD1
V gene: TRBV6-1
J gene: TRBJ2-7
CDR3 DNA: TGTGCCAGCAGTGGAGGGAGGGGGGGACAGGGCTACGAGCAGTACTTC
CDR3 protein: CASSGGRGGQGYEQYF

D gene: TRBD1
V gene: TRBV20-1
J gene: TRBJ1-2
CDR3 DNA: TGCAGTGCCCGACAGGGGTATGGCTACACCTTC
CDR3 protein: CSARQGYGYTF

D gene: .
V gene: TRBV9
J gene: TRBJ2-3
CDR3 DNA: TGTGCCAGCAATACAAGGGGATATACGCAGTATTTT
CDR3 protein: CASNTRGYTQYF

D gene: .
V gene: TRBV14
J gene: TRBJ2-7
CDR3 DNA: TGTGCCAGCAGCCTGGTCCGGGGAGGCGAGCAGTACTTC
CDR3 protein: CASSLVRGGEQYF

D gene: TRBD2
V gene: TRBV6-5
J gene: TRBJ2-5
CDR3 DNA: TGTGCCAGCAGCATCAGCGGGAGGGCCGGAGGGACCCAGTACTTC
CDR3 protein: CASSISGRAGGTQYF

D gene: .
V gene: TRBV4-2
J gene: TRBJ2-1
CDR3 DNA: TGTGCCAGCAGCCAAGAGGAGGGGGGGCCGGATGAGCAGTTCTTC
CDR3 protein: CASSQEEGGPDEQFF

D gene: .
V gene: TRBV7-9
J gene: TRBJ2-1
CDR3 DNA: TGTGCCAGCAGCCCTCGTTTTTCGGGAGCCTACAATGAGCAGTTCTTC
CDR3 protein: CASSPRFSGAYNEQFF

D gene: TRBD1
V gene: TRBV29-1
J gene: TRBJ1-1
CDR3 DNA: TGCAGCGTTGAAAATCCGGGACAGGATACTGAAGCTTTCTTT
CDR3 protein: CSVENPGQDTEAFF

D gene: .
V gene: TRBV18
J gene: TRBJ2-7
CDR3 DNA: TGTGCCAGCTCATCGACAGGTTTCGGTTACGAGCAGTACTTC
CDR3 protein: CASSSTGFGYEQYF

D gene: TRBD1
V gene: TRBV19
J gene: TRBJ2-7
CDR3 DNA: TGTGCCACCGAAGATGGACAGGGGGCATACGAGCAGTACTTC
CDR3 protein: CATEDGQGAYEQYF

D gene: TRBD1
V gene: TRBV11-2
J gene: TRBJ2-7
CDR3 DNA: TGTGCCAGCAGCCCTTGGACAGGGTCGGGGGAGCAGCACTTC
CDR3 protein: CASSPWTGSGEQHF

D gene: .
V gene: TRBV14
J gene: TRBJ2-1
CDR3 DNA: TGTGCCAGCAGCCAGAGACATCCCAATGAGCAGTTCTTC
CDR3 protein: CASSQRHPNEQFF

D gene: TRBD1
V gene: TRBV5-1
J gene: TRBJ1-5
CDR3 DNA: TGCGCCAGCAGCTTCGGGACAGGGGGCAATCAGCCCCAGCATTTT
CDR3 protein: CASSFGTGGNQPQHF

D gene: TRBD2
V gene: TRBV11-2
J gene: TRBJ2-2
CDR3 DNA: TGTGCCAGCAGCTCGGGCCCACTAGCGGGAGGTTGGGCCGGGGAGCTGTTTTTT
CDR3 protein: CASSSGPLAGGWAGELFF

D gene: .
V gene: TRBV7-9
J gene: TRBJ2-7
CDR3 DNA: TGTGCCAGCACAGGGGAGAACGGACGTACTGACGAGCAGTACTTC
CDR3 protein: CASTGENGRTDEQYF

D gene: .
V gene: TRBV7-3
J gene: TRBJ1-1
CDR3 DNA: TGTGCCAGCAGCCCAACCGCGGCAGGGTGGGCTTTCTTT
CDR3 protein: CASSPTAAGWAFF

D gene: TRBD2
V gene: TRBV5-1
J gene: TRBJ2-7
CDR3 DNA: TGCGCCAGCAGCTTGTCTACTAGCGGGGACTACGAGCAGTACTTC
CDR3 protein: CASSLSTSGDYEQYF

D gene: .
V gene: TRBV12-5
J gene: TRBJ1-5
CDR3 DNA: TGTGCTAGTGGTTTGGGAGGGGGTAGCAATCAGCCCCAGCATTTT
CDR3 protein: CASGLGGGSNQPQHF

D gene: TRBD1
V gene: TRBV7-9
J gene: TRBJ1-5
CDR3 DNA: TGTGCCAGCAGCTTAACAGGGGGCAATCAGCCCCAGCATTTT
CDR3 protein: CASSLTGGNQPQHF

D gene: .
V gene: TRBV6-5
J gene: TRBJ1-2
CDR3 DNA: TGTGCCAGCAGTTACCGCGCTAACTATGGCTACACCTTC
CDR3 protein: CASSYRANYGYTF

D gene: TRBD2
V gene: TRBV9
J gene: TRBJ2-7
CDR3 DNA: TGTGCCAGCAGCGCCGGACTAGAGTCCTACGAGCAGTACTTC
CDR3 protein: CASSAGLESYEQYF

D gene: .
V gene: TRBV5-6
J gene: TRBJ2-7
CDR3 DNA: TGTGCCAGCAGCTCGGTCCGGTTCGCCTACGAGCAGTACTTC
CDR3 protein: CASSSVRFAYEQYF

D gene: TRBD1
V gene: TRBV7-9
J gene: TRBJ1-1
CDR3 DNA: TGTGCCAGCAGCGGCGACAGGGGAAATGCTTTCTTT
CDR3 protein: CASSGDRGNAFF

D gene: .
V gene: TRBV5-1
J gene: TRBJ2-7
CDR3 DNA: TGCGCCAGCAGCTTGGACAGGGCTGCGGGCGAGCAGTACTTC
CDR3 protein: CASSLDRAAGEQYF

D gene: TRBD2
V gene: TRBV30
J gene: TRBJ2-5
CDR3 DNA: TGTGCCTGGAGTGATCGGGACTACATACAAGAGACCCAGTACTTC
CDR3 protein: CAWSDRDYIQETQYF

D gene: .
V gene: TRBV2
J gene: TRBJ1-6
CDR3 DNA: TGTGCCAGCAGTGAAGTTGCAGGGTTTAATTCACCCCTCCACTTT
CDR3 protein: CASSEVAGFNSPLHF

D gene: TRBD2
V gene: TRBV5-1
J gene: TRBJ2-7
CDR3 DNA: TGCGCCAGCAGCTTGGGGCCTACTAGCGGGAGAAGAGACGAGCAGTACTTC
CDR3 protein: CASSLGPTSGRRDEQYF

D gene: .
V gene: TRBV6-5
J gene: TRBJ1-6
CDR3 DNA: TGTGCCAGCAGTTACAGCCACTACTATAATTCACCCCTACACTTT
CDR3 protein: CASSYSHYYNSPLHF

D gene: .
V gene: TRBV4-1
J gene: TRBJ1-1
CDR3 DNA: TGCGCCAGCAGCCAAGGGAGCACTGAAGCTTTCTTT
CDR3 protein: CASSQGSTEAFF

D gene: .
V gene: TRBV4-2
J gene: TRBJ1-6
CDR3 DNA: TGTGCCAGCAGCTACCGCGGGGTGGATAATTCACCCCTCCACTTT
CDR3 protein: CASSYRGVDNSPLHF

D gene: .
V gene: TRBV5-1
J gene: TRBJ1-1
CDR3 DNA: TGCGCCAGCAGAGTAAGTACAGTGAACACTGAAGCTTTCTTT
CDR3 protein: CASRVSTVNTEAFF

D gene: TRBD1
V gene: TRBV29-1
J gene: TRBJ1-1
CDR3 DNA: TGCAGCGTAGACAGGGGGCCCGGAAACACTGAAGCTTTCTTT
CDR3 protein: CSVDRGPGNTEAFF

D gene: .
V gene: TRBV6-1
J gene: TRBJ2-3
CDR3 DNA: TGTGCCAGCAGACTGTCGGGGAACCCGACAGATACGCAGTATTTT
CDR3 protein: CASRLSGNPTDTQYF

D gene: .
V gene: TRBV7-8
J gene: TRBJ1-2
CDR3 DNA: TGTGCCAGCAGCTTACAGGGCTATGGCTACACCTTC
CDR3 protein: CASSLQGYGYTF

D gene: TRBD1
V gene: TRBV4-1
J gene: TRBJ1-2
CDR3 DNA: TGCGCCAGCAGCCAAGATCTGGGACAGGGAGTACGGGGCTACACCTTC
CDR3 protein: CASSQDLGQGVRGYTF

D gene: .
V gene: TRBV5-4
J gene: TRBJ1-1
CDR3 DNA: TGTGCCAGCAGCTTGGACAGGGCTAACACTGAAGCTTTCTTT
CDR3 protein: CASSLDRANTEAFF

D gene: TRBD2
V gene: TRBV29-1
J gene: TRBJ2-3
CDR3 DNA: TGCAGCGTTCGAAAGCGGGAGTACACAGATACGCAGTATTTT
CDR3 protein: CSVRKREYTDTQYF

D gene: .
V gene: TRBV19
J gene: TRBJ1-5
CDR3 DNA: TGTGCCAGTACACCAGGGGCTTATAGCAATCAGCCCCAGCATTTT
CDR3 protein: CASTPGAYSNQPQHF

D gene: .
V gene: TRBV7-2
J gene: TRBJ2-5
CDR3 DNA: TGTGCCAGCAGATTGGGGGGAGAGACCCAGTACTTC
CDR3 protein: CASRLGGETQYF

D gene: TRBD1
V gene: TRBV5-1
J gene: TRBJ1-1
CDR3 DNA: TGCGCCAGCAGCTTGGGACGTGGACAGGGCACTGAAGCTTTCTTT
CDR3 protein: CASSLGRGQGTEAFF

D gene: TRBD2
V gene: TRBV4-1
J gene: TRBJ2-2
CDR3 DNA: TGCGCCAGCAGCCTGACCGGACTGATAGCGGGAGGGTACACCGGGGAGCTGTTTTTT
CDR3 protein: CASSLTGLIAGGYTGELFF

D gene: .
V gene: TRBV6-1
J gene: TRBJ1-1
CDR3 DNA: TGTGCCAGCAGTGAAGAAGGTTGGAGGGACACTGAAGCTTTCTTT
CDR3 protein: CASSEEGWRDTEAFF

D gene: .
V gene: TRBV6-5
J gene: TRBJ1-2
CDR3 DNA: TGTGCCAGCAGTTACTCGACAGGAGATAACTATGGCTACACCTTC
CDR3 protein: CASSYSTGDNYGYTF

D gene: .
V gene: TRBV19
J gene: TRBJ2-2
CDR3 DNA: TGTGCCAGTAGTATCGACAGCCAGGCGAACACCGGGGAGCTGTTTTTT
CDR3 protein: CASSIDSQANTGELFF

D gene: .
V gene: TRBV6-1
J gene: TRBJ1-5
CDR3 DNA: TGTGCCAGTAAGGGGGTCGCTGTGGGTGCCCAGCATTTT
CDR3 protein: CASKGVAVGAQHF

D gene: .
V gene: TRBV30
J gene: TRBJ2-7
CDR3 DNA: TGTGCCTGGAGTGTACTCCCGGGGCTAGCGTACGAGCAGTACTTC
CDR3 protein: CAWSVLPGLAYEQYF

D gene: TRBD2
V gene: TRBV6-1
J gene: TRBJ2-7
CDR3 DNA: TGTGCCAGCCGGACTAGCGGGGGGGTAAAGAACGAGCAGTACTTC
CDR3 protein: CASRTSGGVKNEQYF